These T cell receptor beta chains were read from a single sample in a study of cytomegalovirus exposure and HLA in healthy donors. Sequencing was performed with immunoSEQ multiplex PCR; in TCRdb, only in-frame clones are kept and a portion is missing. The sample lists about 59,000 clones; more than 70% were seen once. The sequenced sample consisted of PBMCs. Receptors were obtained from a man in his thirties or forties in good health and CMV-seropositive. Each CDR3 is given with its conserved first and last residue. The D gene is left open where the match is weak.

TRBD2 | TRBV7-2 | CASSLALAGGYEQYF
. | TRBV4-1 | CASSLKERANTGELFF
. | TRBV5-1 | CASSLTVSMNTEAFF
. | TRBV19 | CASTPGTHGYTF
TRBD2 | TRBV29-1 | CSARDGGGTDTQYF
TRBD2 | TRBV7-3 | CASSLKLAGGSGANVLTF
. | TRBV27 | CASSLSDRRQPQHF
TRBD2 | TRBV11-2 | CASSRMAGTSNEQYF
. | TRBV29-1 | CSVASTEQLYGYTF
. | TRBV10-3 | CAISESEETQYF
TRBD1 | TRBV9 | CASNRGQVNTEAFF
TRBD2 | TRBV13 | CASSLGLGVSYEQYF
. | TRBV6-1 | CASSLLYEQYF
TRBD1 | TRBV6-5 | CASRPGQGYSPLHF
. | TRBV9 | CASSEQAYNEQFF
TRBD1 | TRBV5-1 | CASRPGQGTYNEQFF
TRBD2 | TRBV2 | CASRRGTSGSVEQYF
. | TRBV29-1 | CSVTATGPEAFF
TRBD2 | TRBV27 | CASSSLAGPGELFF
. | TRBV28 | CASSTQGKEQFF
. | TRBV5-6 | CASSPPSGYLQETQYF
. | TRBV27 | CASKYLGSNQPQHF
TRBD1 | TRBV7-9 | CASRQGAWTGELFF
TRBD2 | TRBV28 | CASSSPTSVNNEQFF
. | TRBV5-6 | CASSYSSYEQYF
. | TRBV7-9 | CASSLIQGGVYEQYF
TRBD2 | TRBV28 | CASSSPRTSGGYNEQFF
. | TRBV19 | CASSIGGSGSNEQFF
TRBD2 | TRBV4-2 | CASSREPGLAGVGPTDTQYF
TRBD1 | TRBV7-9 | CASSTAGTGWEQYF
TRBD2 | TRBV7-9 | CASSLGLAGTGELFF
. | TRBV5-1 | CASSLEMSSGNTIYF
. | TRBV18 | CASSPLTSSYNEQFF
. | TRBV6-5 | CASTDAPGSGNTIYF
. | TRBV29-1 | CSGRQATNEKLFF
. | TRBV28 | CASRRPGGQETQYF
TRBD1 | TRBV6-1 | CAGRQGANSNYGYTF
TRBD1 | TRBV25-1 | CASRAGGDQPQHF
TRBD1 | TRBV6-6 | CASSYGTAHSGNTIYF
TRBD2 | TRBV2 | CASSGRVAGAGAETQYF
TRBD1 | TRBV4-3 | CASSQDGGDRGRKLFF
. | TRBV2 | CASRGDSATYEQYF
TRBD2 | TRBV6-1 | CASSEGLLLTSGLHEQYF